One and the same sample provided the 6 T cell receptor beta chains below, sequenced in a study of T cell repertoires in aging, cancer and after chemotherapy. TRB rearrangements spanning V, D and J were amplified using mixed TRB-A/B primers. TCRdb re-called the multiplex PCR reads with MiXCR, one entry per CDR3 protein. Of thousands of distinct CDR3 sequences in the sample, 38% are singletons; the top ten hold over 45%. TCR beta rearrangements were amplified from peripheral blood genomic DNA. The sequenced material came from blood. The origin of the receptors is a human donor in good health.

The chain couples TRBV6-2 or TRBV6-3 to TRBJ1-5; 9 nucleotides align to TRBD1. Looked up from germline, CDR1 is MNHEY and CDR2 is SVGEGT. CDR3 length equals 19 residues. The V and J ends lost 0 bases and 0 bases, in that order; junction bases with no gene match: 9. This CDR3 is CASSYSGQGSIDSNQPQHF. The CDR3 region has the DNA TGTGCCAGCAGTTACTCGGGACAGGGTTCGATCGATAGCAATCAGCCCCAGCATTTT.

With respect to this clonotype: Germline is not matched at one junction end, which may reflect a read error. CDR3 residues: CASSPLTRVRAVF. The CDR3 nucleotides read TGTGCCAGCTCTCCATTAACCAGGGTTCGAGCTGTGTTC. The chain employs TRBV18 and TRBJ2-7; a possible D gene is TRBD1 (5 bases). Looked up from germline, CDR1 is KGHSH and CDR2 is LQKENI. CDR3 length: 13 residues.

This clonotype came up a few times. The V and J genes are TRBV19 and TRBJ1-5; D might be TRBD1 (5 bases). Germline V gene sequence: CDR1 LNHDA, CDR2 SQIVND (reference sequence). The CDR3 spans 14 residues. The V end lost 2 bases, the J end lost 6 bases, and 11 bases lay between the germline ends. The DNA of the CDR3 is TGTGCCAGTAGTATACCGACAGTTCCTCAGCCCCAGCATTTT. Translation gives CASSIPTVPQPQHF.

The sample holds a few counts of this clonotype. V usage is TRBV5-6 and J usage is TRBJ2-3; 9 positions agree with TRBD2. The ends lost 0 bases at V and 0 bases at J; junction bases unmatched: 17. The CDR3 spans 21 residues. Germline V gives CDR1 SGHDT, CDR2 YYEEEE. DNA of the CDR3: TGTGCCAGCAGCTTGGATCCTACGGCGGGGGGGCCTTCGGGAAGCACAGATACGCAGTATTTT. Protein sequence: CASSLDPTAGGPSGSTDTQYF.

The chain uses TRBV14 and TRBJ2-5; 12 bases agree with TRBD2. Per germline, CDR1 SGHDN and CDR2 FVKESK. V trimming: 4 bases; J trimming: 6 bases; junction bases outside the gene matches: 9. This CDR3 region has 16 residues. This CDR3 is CASSPRASGGAKTQYF. CDR3 DNA: TGTGCCAGCAGCCCCCGGGCTAGCGGGGGGGCGAAGACCCAGTACTTC.

This clonotype has a handful of counts. J is TRBJ1-3 and V is TRBV6-5; no reliable D call. CDR1 is MNHEY, CDR2 SVGAGI, per germline. This CDR3 contains 15 residues. V lost 0 bases, J lost 4 bases, and 10 bases lay in between. The CDR3 region is CASSYSPEPGNTIYF. CDR3 sequence (DNA): TGTGCCAGCAGTTACTCGCCGGAACCGGGAAACACCATATATTTT.